This TCR beta chain was recovered during a study of regulatory T cells in long-lasting Graves disease. The time point: newly diagnosed GD, antithyroid drugs for less than 3 months. Following extraction of RNA from PBMCs, that RNA was used to make the TCR library. The germline V gene encodes CDR1 DFQATT and CDR2 SNEGSKA (reference sequence). This CDR3 region has 11 residues. V dropped 1 base and J dropped 3 bases, with 4 bases sitting between them. Library construction for TCR beta used iRepertoire HTBI primers and Arm-PCR of CDR3 regions. Each CDR3 protein is one row after TCRdb ran MiXCR on the multiplex PCR reads. This table holds hundreds of thousands of distinct CDR3 sequences, more than 10% found once. The same data also went into a second study, on T cells in Graves' hyperthyroidism and ophthalmopathy. Per that paper: Ophthalmopathy cases were set apart from stable hyperthyroidism by a 13 V-J model.

This TCR was sampled from a woman under 40 with Graves disease. The rearrangement links TRBV20-1 to TRBJ2-7; unclear D gene. The sequencing used peripheral blood mononuclear cells (PBMCs), collected at new diagnosis, from a patient treated with antithyroid drugs. CDR3 amino acids: CSARGFYEQYF. The CDR3 nucleotides are TGCAGTGCTAGAGGGTTCTACGAGCAGTACTTC.